Listed here are 28 T cell receptor beta chains from one sample, sequenced in a study of blood T cell repertoires in COVID-19. The protocol was immunoSEQ multiplex PCR, while the TCRdb copy is restricted to in-frame clones and leaves out a portion. The top ten clones hold 3.4% of a sample with roughly 86,000 clones, over 80% of them seen once. The sequencing input was peripheral blood. These receptors all stem from a man aged 45-60 years with acute or convalescent COVID-19.

The rearrangement links TRBV11-2 to TRBJ2-7; no definite D call. The germline V gene encodes CDR1 SGHAT and CDR2 FQNNGV. V dropped 5 bases and J dropped 4 bases, with 9 bases sitting between them. This CDR3 has 12 residues. In nucleotides, the CDR3 is TGTGCCAGCAGCCCGATTCGGTACGAGCAGTACTTC. Protein sequence: CASSPIRYEQYF.

The genes are TRBV11-2 and TRBJ1-6; D remains unclear. Germline CDR1 and CDR2: SGHAT and FQNNGV. The CDR3 is 14 amino acids. V lost 3 bases to trimming and J lost 4 bases, with 7 bases between them. The CDR3 region has the DNA TGTGCCAGCAGCTTGAGTATTTATAATTCACCCCTCCACTTT. This translates into CASSLSIYNSPLHF.

This clone showed up just once. The chain couples TRBV10-1 to TRBJ2-1; TRBD1 agrees at 11 bases. The CDR3 has 16 amino acids. With V trimmed by 4 bases and J by 4 bases, 6 bases remained unmatched. Germline CDR1 WNHNN, CDR2 SYGVQD (reference sequence). CDR3 protein: CASSAPGQGDYNEQFF. The CDR3 nucleotides are TGCGCCAGCAGTGCCCCGGGACAGGGGGATTACAATGAGCAGTTCTTC.

V gene TRBV11-2 combines with J gene TRBJ2-1; TRBD2 matches at 13 bases. The CDR3 is 15 residues long. Germline V gives CDR1 SGHAT, CDR2 FQNNGV. V lost 5 bases and J lost 5; bases outside the gene matches: 3. CDR3 region: CASSPGLAGNNEQFF. In nucleotides, the CDR3 is TGTGCCAGCAGCCCGGGACTAGCGGGGAACAATGAGCAGTTCTTC.

This clone was recorded only once. V usage is TRBV5-1 and J usage is TRBJ2-3, with D possibly being TRBD1 (6 bases). V dropped 4 bases and J dropped 8 bases, with 14 bases sitting between them. Per germline, CDR1 SGHRS and CDR2 YFSETQ. The CDR3 is 13 amino acids. The chain's CDR3 is CASSRLGGGTQYF. Here the CDR3 DNA reads TGCGCCAGCAGCCGCCTTGGGGGCGGTACGCAGTATTTT.

In its sample, this clone was seen a few times. V and J are TRBV2 and TRBJ1-6; D is perhaps TRBD1 (5 bases). The CDR3 runs to 12 residues. Germline CDR1 and CDR2: SNHLY and FYNNEI. Trimming took off 8 bases at V and 5 bases at J, with 7 bases between the two ends. In DNA form, the CDR3 reads TGTGCCAGCGCACAGGATAATTCACCCCTCCACTTT. Its translation is CASAQDNSPLHF.

This chain connects TRBV11-1 to TRBJ2-7; 7 nucleotides match TRBD2. The CDR3 contains 15 residues. V was clipped by 0 bases and J by 5 bases; unmatched bases: 7. Looked up from germline, CDR1 is SGHAT and CDR2 is FQDESV (reference sequence). CDR3 in amino acids: CASSLASGEGHEQYF. CDR3 DNA sequence: TGTGCCAGCAGCTTAGCGTCGGGGGAGGGCCACGAGCAGTACTTC.

The chain is built from TRBV30 and TRBJ1-6; D remains unclear. V was cut by 0 bases and J by 14 bases, with 5 bases left in between. Germline V gene sequence: CDR1 GTSNPN, CDR2 SVGIG (reference sequence). The CDR3 is 10 residues long. CDR3 nucleotides: TGTGCCTGGAGTGTGGCAGCCCTCCACTTT. Translated: CAWSVAALHF.

The chain is built from TRBV5-1 and TRBJ1-1; TRBD1 aligns across 10 bases. The germline V gene has CDR1 SGHRS and CDR2 YFSETQ. V shed 3 bases and J 5 bases; nucleotides not matched to a gene: 4. The CDR3 length is 14 residues. CDR3 bases: TGCGCCAGCAGCTCCGGACAGGGGGTGACTGAAGCTTTCTTT. It is translated as CASSSGQGVTEAFF.

The chain couples TRBV7-9 to TRBJ2-1; 7 bases align to TRBD1. This CDR3 spans 14 amino acids. Germline loops: CDR1 SEHNR, CDR2 FQNEAQ (reference sequence). V lost 1 base and J lost 7; bases outside the gene matches: 4. CDR3 loop: CASSLDRGGNEQFF. The CDR3 coding sequence is TGTGCCAGCAGCTTAGACAGGGGTGGGAATGAGCAGTTCTTC. The full variable domain, in which reference TRBV7-9 and TRBJ2-1 provide the parts outside the CDR3, is DTGVSQNPRHKITKRGQNVTFRCDPISEHNRLYWYRQTLGQGPEFLTYFQNEAQLEKSRLLSDRFSAERPKGSFSTLEIQRTEQGDSAMYLCASSLDRGGNEQFFGPGTRLTVL.

The V call is TRBV5-4, the J call TRBJ1-1; 9 positions agree with TRBD1. This CDR3 is 15 amino acids long. Trimming at V came to 5 bases and at J to 5 bases, leaving 10 bases not matched to a gene. Germline CDR1 is SGHNT and CDR2 is YYREEE (reference sequence). CDR3 residues: CASSLIGTGKTEAFF. The CDR3 DNA reads as TGTGCCAGCAGTCTCATCGGGACAGGGAAGACTGAAGCTTTCTTT. The variable domain in full, completed from reference TRBV5-4 and TRBJ1-1, reads ETGVTQSPTHLIKTRGQQVTLRCSSQSGHNTVSWYQQALGQGPQFIFQYYREEENGRGNFPPRFSGLQFPNYSSELNVNALELDDSALYLCASSLIGTGKTEAFFGQGTRLTVV.

This chain links TRBV29-1 with TRBJ2-7, with D uncertain. The CDR3 loop spans 13 amino acids. Deletions cut 7 bases from V and 3 bases from J, with 16 bases between. Germline V lookup: CDR1 SQVTM, CDR2 ANQGSEA. The CDR3 DNA is TGCAGCGCCGGCCCATCGAGAATCTACGAGCAGTACTTC. Translating it yields CSAGPSRIYEQYF.

This chain connects TRBV7-2 to TRBJ2-2; D possibly corresponds to TRBD1 (5 bases). This CDR3 has 15 residues. CDR1 and CDR2 from the germline V gene are SGHTA and FQGNSA. V was shortened by 1 base and J by 5 bases, with 11 bases between the two germline ends. CDR3 in amino acids: CASSLGGRVTGELFF. DNA for the CDR3: TGTGCCAGCAGCTTAGGAGGCAGGGTAACCGGGGAGCTGTTTTTT.

The count of this clone is one. The V and J genes are TRBV6-5 and TRBJ2-7; 8 bases fit TRBD1. CDR1 MNHEY and CDR2 SVGAGI come from the germline V gene. Germline trimming cut 8 bases from V and 2 bases from J; bases unmatched to any gene: 2. The CDR3 has 12 amino acids. DNA of the CDR3: TGTGCCAGCTCGACAGGGGCCTACGAGCAGTACTTC. Translated, it gives CASSTGAYEQYF.

The chain joins TRBV6-2 or TRBV6-3 to TRBJ2-7, with D possibly TRBD2 on 6 matching bases. V shed 1 base and J shed 4 bases, with 11 bases lying between them. Germline V gene sequence: CDR1 MNHEY, CDR2 SVGEGT. The CDR3 spans 14 residues. CDR3 amino acids: CASSYFGGGYEQYF. CDR3 in DNA: TGTGCCAGCAGTTACTTCGGGGGAGGTTACGAGCAGTACTTC.

This chain uses TRBV11-1 with TRBJ2-5, with D unresolved. CDR3 length: 12 amino acids. The germline V gene has CDR1 SGHAT and CDR2 FQDESV (reference sequence). V was pared by 2 bases and J by 4 bases, with 5 bases between. As DNA, the CDR3 is TGTGCCAGCAGCTTAAATAGAGAGACCCAGTACTTC. Translated, it gives CASSLNRETQYF.

This clone appeared a single time. J is TRBJ2-7 and V is TRBV10-2, with 8 bases that match TRBD2. Per germline, CDR1 WSHSY and CDR2 SAAADI. V lost 8 bases and J lost 6; bases outside the gene matches: 12. This CDR3 contains 14 residues. Written as DNA, the CDR3 is TGCGCCAGCCTCGCTCGGGGGGGGGAAGGCGAGCAGTACTTC. Translated: CASLARGGEGEQYF.

The genes are TRBV28 and TRBJ1-2; D is undetermined. V lost 6 bases and J 0 bases, leaving 5 bases between the germline ends. Germline V gene data show CDR1 as MDHEN and CDR2 as SYDVKM. This CDR3 has 12 amino acids. The DNA of the CDR3 is TGTGCCAGCAGACTTACTAACTATGGCTACACCTTC. This sequence encodes CASRLTNYGYTF.

This chain joins TRBV27 and TRBJ1-2, with 12 bases aligning to TRBD1. The CDR3 consists of 15 residues. In germline, CDR1 is MNHEY, CDR2 SMNVEV (reference sequence). The V segment lost 4 bases and the J segment 7 bases; nucleotides outside the gene matches: 7. The CDR3 nucleotides read TGTGCCAGCAGTTCCGGGACAGGGGGCGTATCTGGCTACACCTTC. Residues: CASSSGTGGVSGYTF.

The chain recombines TRBV5-8 with TRBJ2-7, with D possibly TRBD1 on 5 matching bases. This CDR3 contains 14 residues. V lost 1 base and J lost 3, with 11 bases in between. Germline V gene sequence: CDR1 SGHTS, CDR2 YDEGEE. CDR3 loop: CASSLTYDSYEQYF. The CDR3 DNA follows: TGTGCCAGCAGCTTGACCTACGACAGCTACGAGCAGTACTTC.

V usage is TRBV6-5 and J usage is TRBJ1-6, with 8 bases fitting TRBD1. The V gene's germline CDR1 is MNHEY and CDR2 SVGAGI. V dropped 2 bases and J dropped 7; count of bases not matched to a gene: 4. The CDR3 totals 15 residues. The CDR3 protein is CASSYLTGENSPLHF. The DNA for the CDR3 is TGTGCCAGCAGTTACCTGACAGGGGAGAATTCACCCCTCCACTTT.

This chain links TRBV3-1 (or the pseudogene TRBV3-2) with TRBJ1-4; D not resolved. CDR3 length equals 14 residues. Germline assignment: CDR1 LGHDT and CDR2 YNNKEL (reference sequence). V was clipped by 2 bases and J by 6 bases, with 10 bases between them. CDR3 bases: TGTGCCAGCAGCCAATGGGCAGGTGATGAAAAACTGTTTTTT. Translating it yields CASSQWAGDEKLFF.

The genes are TRBV6-6 and TRBJ1-2; no firm D call. This CDR3 contains 13 residues. Germline V gives CDR1 MNHNY, CDR2 SVGAGI (reference sequence). The germline V and J ends were trimmed by 6 bases and 2 bases, with 10 bases remaining between them. The CDR3 DNA is TGTGCCAGCAGCCTTACCGGGAACTATGGCTACACCTTC. As protein: CASSLTGNYGYTF.

The V call is TRBV10-1, the J call TRBJ1-5; TRBD1 might be the D (5 bases). There are 14 residues in the CDR3. Trimming removed 3 bases at V and 3 bases at J, with 9 bases between. The germline gives CDR1 WNHNN, CDR2 SYGVQD (reference sequence). In DNA, the CDR3 is TGCGCCAGCAGTGATGGACACCCCAATCAGCCCCAGCATTTT. This codes for CASSDGHPNQPQHF.

V and J are TRBV7-6 and TRBJ2-7; TRBD1 matches at 9 bases. CDR1 SGHVS and CDR2 FNYEAQ come from the germline V gene. The CDR3 has 19 residues. V trimming: 5 bases; J trimming: 0 bases; junction bases outside the gene matches: 17. The CDR3 coding sequence is TGTGCCAGCAGCAGCCGCCCCGGGACAGGGACGGGGGGCTCCTACGAGCAGTACTTC. As protein: CASSSRPGTGTGGSYEQYF.

CDR3 region: CAWSVLGQSYEQYF. CDR3 coding DNA: TGTGCCTGGAGTGTACTTGGGCAGAGCTACGAGCAGTACTTC. The gene calls are TRBV30 and TRBJ2-7; D is uncertain. Trimming removed 0 bases at V and 3 bases at J, with 12 bases between. CDR1 GTSNPN and CDR2 SVGIG come from the germline V gene (reference sequence). CDR3 length: 14 residues.

The J gene is TRBJ2-7, the V gene TRBV9; 7 positions match TRBD1. The length of the CDR3 is 14 residues. CDR1 and CDR2 (germline): SGDLS, YYNGEE. Losses at the gene ends were 4 bases for V and 5 bases for J; bases not matched to a gene: 9. CDR3 nucleotide sequence: TGTGCCAGCAGCCCTGAGGGGACAGCAAACGAGCAGTACTTC. Translating it yields CASSPEGTANEQYF.

This clone was recorded a few times. The chain employs TRBV10-1 and TRBJ2-2, with TRBD2 matching 10 bases. Germline lookup yields CDR1 WNHNN and CDR2 SYGVQD (reference sequence). V was clipped by 6 bases and J by 4 bases; unmatched bases: 11. This CDR3 comprises 17 residues. The CDR3 spells CASSGRSGGPGTGELFF. Written as DNA, the CDR3 is TGCGCCAGCAGCGGGCGTAGCGGGGGGCCCGGCACCGGGGAGCTGTTTTTT.